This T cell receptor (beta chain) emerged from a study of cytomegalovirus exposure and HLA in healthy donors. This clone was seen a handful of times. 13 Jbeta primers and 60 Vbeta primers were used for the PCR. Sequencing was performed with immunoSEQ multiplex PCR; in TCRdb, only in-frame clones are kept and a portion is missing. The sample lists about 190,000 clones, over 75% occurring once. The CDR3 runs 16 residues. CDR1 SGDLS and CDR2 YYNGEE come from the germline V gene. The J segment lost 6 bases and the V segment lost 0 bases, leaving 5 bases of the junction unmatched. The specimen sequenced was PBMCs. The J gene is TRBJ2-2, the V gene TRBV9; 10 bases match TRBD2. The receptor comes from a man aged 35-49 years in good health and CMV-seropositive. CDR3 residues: CASSVEVAGGSGELFF. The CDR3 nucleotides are TGTGCCAGCAGCGTAGAGGTAGCGGGGGGTTCCGGGGAGCTGTTTTTT.